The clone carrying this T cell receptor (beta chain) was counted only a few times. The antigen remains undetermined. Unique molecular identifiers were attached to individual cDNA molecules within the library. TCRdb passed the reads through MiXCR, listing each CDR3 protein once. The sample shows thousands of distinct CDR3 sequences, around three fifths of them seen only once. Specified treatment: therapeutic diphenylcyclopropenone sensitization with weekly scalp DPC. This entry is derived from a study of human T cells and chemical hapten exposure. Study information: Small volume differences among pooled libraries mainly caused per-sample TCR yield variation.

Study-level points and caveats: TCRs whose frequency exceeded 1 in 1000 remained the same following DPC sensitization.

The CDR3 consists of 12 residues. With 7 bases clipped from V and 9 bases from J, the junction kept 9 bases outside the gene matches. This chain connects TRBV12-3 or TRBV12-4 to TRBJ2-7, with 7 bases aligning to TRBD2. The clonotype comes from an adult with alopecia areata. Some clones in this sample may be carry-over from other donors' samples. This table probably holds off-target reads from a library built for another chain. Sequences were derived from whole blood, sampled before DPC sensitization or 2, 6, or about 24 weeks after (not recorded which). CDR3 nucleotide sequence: TGTGCCAGCACCCTCGGACTAGGTGTGCAGTACTTC. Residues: CASTLGLGVQYF.